This paragraph reports one TCR beta chain. This entry comes from a study of lymphopenia after photon versus proton radiotherapy. The repertoire was sequenced with immunoSEQ multiplex PCR; TCRdb's copy has only in-frame clones and lacks some. The table shows 25,000 to 30,000 clones, with more than 75% occurring only once. V gave up 4 bases and J gave up 5 bases; unmatched junction bases: 14. CDR1 and CDR2 (germline): SGHRS, YFSETQ. The CDR3 length is 16 residues. Specimen: peripheral blood, collected from a patient treated with proton-based radiotherapy. This clonotype was obtained from a woman aged 60-75 years with cholangiocarcinoma. Some clones in this sample may be carry-over from other donors' samples. The chain couples TRBV5-1 to TRBJ2-5, with 7 bases that match TRBD1. Here the CDR3 reads CASSPQFDRVEETQYF. The CDR3 DNA follows: TGCGCCAGCAGCCCTCAATTCGACAGGGTAGAGGAGACCCAGTACTTC.